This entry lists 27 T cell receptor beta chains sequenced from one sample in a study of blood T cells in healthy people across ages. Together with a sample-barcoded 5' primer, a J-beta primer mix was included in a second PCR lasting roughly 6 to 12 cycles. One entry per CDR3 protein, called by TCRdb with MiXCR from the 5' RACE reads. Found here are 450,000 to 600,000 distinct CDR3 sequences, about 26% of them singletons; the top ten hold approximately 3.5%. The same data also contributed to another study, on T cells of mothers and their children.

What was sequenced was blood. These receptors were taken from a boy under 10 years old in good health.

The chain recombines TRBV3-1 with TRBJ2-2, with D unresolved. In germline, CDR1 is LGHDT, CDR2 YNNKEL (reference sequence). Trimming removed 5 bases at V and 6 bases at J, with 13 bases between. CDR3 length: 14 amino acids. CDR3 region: CASSSKNLAGELFF. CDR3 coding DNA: TGTGCCAGCAGCTCAAAAAATTTGGCCGGGGAGCTGTTTTTT.

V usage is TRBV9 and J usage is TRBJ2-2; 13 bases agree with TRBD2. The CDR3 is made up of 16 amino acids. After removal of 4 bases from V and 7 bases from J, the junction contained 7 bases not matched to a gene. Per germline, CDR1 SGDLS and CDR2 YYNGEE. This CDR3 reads CASSPRTSGGLGELFF. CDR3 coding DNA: TGTGCCAGCAGCCCAAGGACTAGCGGGGGCCTCGGGGAGCTGTTTTTT.

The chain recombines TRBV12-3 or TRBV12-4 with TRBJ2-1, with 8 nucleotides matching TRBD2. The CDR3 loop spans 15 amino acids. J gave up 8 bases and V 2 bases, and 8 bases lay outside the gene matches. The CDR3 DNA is TGTGCCAGCAGTTTACTGGCGGGAGGCACCCATGAGCAGTTCTTC. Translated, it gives CASSLLAGGTHEQFF.

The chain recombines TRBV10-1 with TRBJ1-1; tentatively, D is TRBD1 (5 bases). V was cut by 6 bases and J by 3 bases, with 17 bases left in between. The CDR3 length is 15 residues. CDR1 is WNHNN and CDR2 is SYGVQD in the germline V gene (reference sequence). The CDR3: CASSDGTTRDTEAFF. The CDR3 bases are TGCGCCAGCAGCGATGGGACCACCAGGGACACTGAAGCTTTCTTT.

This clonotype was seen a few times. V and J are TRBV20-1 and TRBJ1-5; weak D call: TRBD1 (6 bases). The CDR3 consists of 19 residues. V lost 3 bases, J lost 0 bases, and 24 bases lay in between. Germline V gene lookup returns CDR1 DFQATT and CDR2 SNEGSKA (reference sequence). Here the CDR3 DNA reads TGCAGTGCTAGGGTCCATGGACAGCAAGGGACTTATAGCAATCAGCCCCAGCATTTT. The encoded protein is CSARVHGQQGTYSNQPQHF.

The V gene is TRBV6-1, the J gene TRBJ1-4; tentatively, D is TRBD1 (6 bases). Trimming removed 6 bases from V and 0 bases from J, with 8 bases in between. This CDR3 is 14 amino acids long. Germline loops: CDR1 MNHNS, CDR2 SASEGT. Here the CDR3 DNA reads TGTGCCAGCAGACGGACAGCAACTAATGAAAAACTGTTTTTT. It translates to CASRRTATNEKLFF.

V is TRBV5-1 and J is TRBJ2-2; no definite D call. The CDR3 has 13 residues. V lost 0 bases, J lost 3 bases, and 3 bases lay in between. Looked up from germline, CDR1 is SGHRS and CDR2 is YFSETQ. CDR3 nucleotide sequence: TGCGCCAGCAGCTTGGATGACACCGGGGAGCTGTTTTTT. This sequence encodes CASSLDDTGELFF.

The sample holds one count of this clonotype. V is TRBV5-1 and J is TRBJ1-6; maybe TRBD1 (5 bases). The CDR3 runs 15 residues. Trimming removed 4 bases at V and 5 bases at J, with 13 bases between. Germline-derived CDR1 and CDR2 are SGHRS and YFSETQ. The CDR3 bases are TGCGCCAGCAGCCAAGGACACCTCGATAATTCACCCCTCCACTTT. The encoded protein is CASSQGHLDNSPLHF.

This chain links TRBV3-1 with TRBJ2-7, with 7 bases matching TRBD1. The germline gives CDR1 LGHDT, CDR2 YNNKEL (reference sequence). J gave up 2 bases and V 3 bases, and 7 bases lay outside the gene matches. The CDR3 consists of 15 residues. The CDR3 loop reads CASSQLAGGAYEQYF. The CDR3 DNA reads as TGTGCCAGCAGCCAGTTGGCAGGGGGAGCCTACGAGCAGTACTTC.

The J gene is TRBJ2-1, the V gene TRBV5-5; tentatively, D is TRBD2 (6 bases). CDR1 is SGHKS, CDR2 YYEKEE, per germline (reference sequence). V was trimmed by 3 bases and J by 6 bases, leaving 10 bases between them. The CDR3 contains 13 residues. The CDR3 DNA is TGTGCCAGCAGCTGGGGGACTTCCAATGAGCAGTTCTTC. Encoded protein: CASSWGTSNEQFF.

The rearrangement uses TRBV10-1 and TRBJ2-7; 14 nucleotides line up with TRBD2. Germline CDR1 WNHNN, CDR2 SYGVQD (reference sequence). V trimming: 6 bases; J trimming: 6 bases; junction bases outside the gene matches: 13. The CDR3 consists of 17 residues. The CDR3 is CASSSGLAGELLSEQYF. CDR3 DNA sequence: TGCGCCAGCAGCTCGGGACTAGCGGGAGAACTGCTTTCCGAGCAGTACTTC.

The CDR3 reads CASSPDSGNDYF. The CDR3, as DNA: TGTGCCAGCAGCCCCGATAGCGGGAACGACTACTTC. The chain has TRBV11-2 and TRBJ2-7, with 8 bases aligning to TRBD2. Germline CDR1 and CDR2: SGHAT and FQNNGV. This CDR3 region has 12 residues. After removal of 5 bases from V and 13 bases from J, the junction contained 10 bases not matched to a gene.

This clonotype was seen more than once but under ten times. The CDR3 is CASSLRLVHEQYF. Written as DNA, the CDR3 is TGCGCCAGCAGCCTCAGACTGGTCCACGAGCAGTACTTC. The chain employs TRBV4-3 and TRBJ2-7; D unclear. V was shortened by 4 bases and J by 5 bases, with 12 bases between the two germline ends. The CDR3 extends over 13 amino acids. Looked up from germline, CDR1 is LGHNA and CDR2 is YSLEER.

CDR3 region: CASSPDETLTYNEQFF. For the CDR3, the DNA is TGTGCCAGCTCACCGGACGAGACACTTACTTACAATGAGCAGTTCTTC. The chain is built from TRBV18 and TRBJ2-1, with unresolved D. V gave up 3 bases and J gave up 4 bases, with 16 bases separating them. CDR3 size: 16 residues. Germline loops: CDR1 KGHSH, CDR2 LQKENI.

CDR3 nucleotides: TGTGCCATCAGACGGGACAGGGACTTCTATGGCTACACCTTC. As protein: CAIRRDRDFYGYTF. J is TRBJ1-2 and V is TRBV10-3; the match to TRBD1 covers 9 bases. CDR3 size: 14 residues. CDR1 is ENHRY, CDR2 SYGVKD, per germline. Trimming took 6 bases from V and 4 from J; bases not matched to a gene: 6.

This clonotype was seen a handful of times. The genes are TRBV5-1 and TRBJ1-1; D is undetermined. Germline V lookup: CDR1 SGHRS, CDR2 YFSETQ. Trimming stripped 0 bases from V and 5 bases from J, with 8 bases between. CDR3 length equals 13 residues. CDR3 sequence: CASSLERATEAFF. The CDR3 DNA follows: TGCGCCAGCAGCTTGGAACGGGCGACTGAAGCTTTCTTT.

The CDR3 here is CASSSSGSGYNEQFF. The CDR3, as DNA: TGTGCCAGCAGTTCTAGCGGGAGTGGTTACAATGAGCAGTTCTTC. The gene calls are TRBV12-3 or TRBV12-4 and TRBJ2-7; the match to TRBD2 covers 10 bases. The DNA end is more similar to TRBJ2-1, so the J call may be wrong. The CDR3 is made up of 15 amino acids.

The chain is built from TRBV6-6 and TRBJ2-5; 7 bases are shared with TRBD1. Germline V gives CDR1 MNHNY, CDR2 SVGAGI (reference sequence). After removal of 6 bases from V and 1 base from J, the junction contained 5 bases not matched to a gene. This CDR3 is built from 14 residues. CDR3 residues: CASRTGHSQETQYF. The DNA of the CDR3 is TGTGCCAGCAGGACAGGGCATAGCCAAGAGACCCAGTACTTC.

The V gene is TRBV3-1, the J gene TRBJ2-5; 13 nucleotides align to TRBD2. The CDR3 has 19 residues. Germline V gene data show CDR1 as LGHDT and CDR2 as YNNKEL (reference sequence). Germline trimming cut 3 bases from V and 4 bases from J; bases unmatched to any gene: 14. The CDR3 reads CASSQSGTSGAPGGETQYF. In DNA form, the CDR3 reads TGTGCCAGCAGCCAGAGCGGGACTAGCGGGGCCCCCGGGGGAGAGACCCAGTACTTC.

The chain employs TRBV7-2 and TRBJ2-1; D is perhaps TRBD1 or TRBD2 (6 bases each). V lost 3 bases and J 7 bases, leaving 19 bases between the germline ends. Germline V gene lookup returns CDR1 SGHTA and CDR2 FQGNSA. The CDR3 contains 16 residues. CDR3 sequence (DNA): TGTGCCAGCAGCTTTTCGGGGGCTCTTAAGGGTAATGAGCAGTTCTTC. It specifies CASSFSGALKGNEQFF.

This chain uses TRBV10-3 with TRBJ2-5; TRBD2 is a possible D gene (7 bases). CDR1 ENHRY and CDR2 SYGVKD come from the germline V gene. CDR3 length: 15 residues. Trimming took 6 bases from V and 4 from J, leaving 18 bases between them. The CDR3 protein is CAIRAWGGQRETQYF. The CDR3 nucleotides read TGTGCCATCAGGGCCTGGGGGGGGCAACGAGAGACCCAGTACTTC.

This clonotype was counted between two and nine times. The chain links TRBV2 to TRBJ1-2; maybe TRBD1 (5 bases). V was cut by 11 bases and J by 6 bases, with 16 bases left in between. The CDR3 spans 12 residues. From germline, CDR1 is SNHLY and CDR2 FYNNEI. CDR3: CAGSGTMDGYTF. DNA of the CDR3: TGTGCCGGATCCGGGACGATGGATGGCTACACCTTC. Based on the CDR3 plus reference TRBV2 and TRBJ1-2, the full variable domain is EPEVTQTPSHQVTQMGQEVILRCVPISNHLYFYWYRQILGQKVEFLVSFYNNEISEKSEIFDDQFSVERPDGSNFTLKIRSTKLEDSAMYFCAGSGTMDGYTFGSGTRLTVV.

CDR3 sequence: CASSASGTGSYNEQFF. The CDR3 DNA sequence: TGCGCCAGCAGCGCATCCGGGACAGGGTCTTACAATGAGCAGTTCTTC. The rearrangement links TRBV5-1 to TRBJ2-5; 9 bases are a match to TRBD1. The assigned J gene may be wrong: the sequence end matches TRBJ2-1 better. CDR1 and CDR2 from the germline V gene are SGHRS and YFSETQ. This CDR3 is built from 16 residues.

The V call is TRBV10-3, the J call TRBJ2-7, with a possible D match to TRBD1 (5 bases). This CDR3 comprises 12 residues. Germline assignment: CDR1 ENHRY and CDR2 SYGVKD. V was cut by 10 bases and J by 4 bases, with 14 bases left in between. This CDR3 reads CATGRSTYEQYF. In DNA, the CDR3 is TGTGCCACAGGGCGGAGCACATACGAGCAGTACTTC.

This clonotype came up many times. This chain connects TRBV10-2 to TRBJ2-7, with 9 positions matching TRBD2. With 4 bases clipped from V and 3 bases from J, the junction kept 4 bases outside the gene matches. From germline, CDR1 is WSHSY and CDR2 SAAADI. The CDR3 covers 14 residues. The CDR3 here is CASSAGAGGYEQYF. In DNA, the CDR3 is TGCGCCAGCAGTGCAGGAGCGGGGGGCTACGAGCAGTACTTC.

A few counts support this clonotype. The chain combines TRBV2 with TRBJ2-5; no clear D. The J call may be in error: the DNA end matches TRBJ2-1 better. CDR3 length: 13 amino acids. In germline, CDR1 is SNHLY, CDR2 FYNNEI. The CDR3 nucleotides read TGTGCCAGCAGTGAAGTATTGTGGGATGAGCAGTTCTTC. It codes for CASSEVLWDEQFF.

DNA of the CDR3: TGCGCCAGCAGCCAAGATCGGACGAACACTGAAGCTTTCTTT. Amino acids: CASSQDRTNTEAFF. The chain uses TRBV4-3 and TRBJ1-1; D not resolved. V was pared by 0 bases and J by 1 base, with 6 bases between. The V gene's germline CDR1 is LGHNA and CDR2 YSLEER. This CDR3 has 14 amino acids.